What follows is one TCR beta chain and its context. This sample is part of a study of blood T cell repertoires in COVID-19. About the study: Sites in the United States, Italy and Spain provided acute and convalescent COVID-19 samples. The cDNA or gDNA used as material had been derived from T cells, B-cell-depleted T cells, or PBMCs.

In the study's own analysis: From reference gene primer amplification, estimates of nucleated cell counts were derived. Some clones are missing from TCRdb's copy, which holds only in-frame ones; the method was immunoSEQ multiplex PCR. For V, J and clone size, that table is used; D and trimming come from the DNA. Here the sample spans around 180,000 clones, approximately 79% being singletons. Trimming pared 7 bases from V and 2 bases from J, leaving 14 bases between. Looked up from germline, CDR1 is MDHEN and CDR2 is SYDVKM. The CDR3 is 14 residues long. The sequenced sample consisted of peripheral blood. The rearrangement links TRBV28 to TRBJ1-1; no firm D call. The TCR originated in a woman of 80 years or more with acute or convalescent COVID-19. The CDR3 bases are TGTGCCAGCACCACGCGACAATCAAACACTGAAGCTTTCTTT. Translating it yields CASTTRQSNTEAFF. The whole variable domain, remainder taken from reference TRBV28 and TRBJ1-1, is DVKVTQSSRYLVKRTGEKVFLECVQDMDHENMFWYRQDPGLGLRLIYFSYDVKMKEKGDIPEGYSVSREKKERFSLILESASTNQTSMYLCASTTRQSNTEAFFGQGTRLTVV.